The subject of this entry is one TCR beta chain. Its antigen specificity is not known. Base qualities are missing; no much larger clone stands one base away. This sample was taken from a study of CD8 T cells in Susac syndrome (dated by TCRdb to the late 2010s). At the level of the whole study: Whether CD8+ T cell activation and differentiation in Susac syndrome was antigen driven was tested using repertoire sequencing. The clonality of the CD8+ T cell repertoire was compared across more than 9 healthy donors, roughly 14 Susac syndrome patients and roughly 16 multiple sclerosis patients.

Study-wide findings and limitations: The study acknowledged that relatively few individuals were included in the TCR sequencing and HLA analysis.

Measured from the cysteine to the phenylalanine, the CDR3 is 14 residues long. CDR3 DNA is the only sequence kept; it has 42 bases, read in frame from the first base. Deletion took 6 bases off V and 9 bases off J, with a span of 22 bases between the germline ends. In the germline V gene, CDR1 corresponds to SGDLS and CDR2 to YYNGEE. Peripheral blood CD8+ and CD4+ T cells from healthy donors, Susac syndrome patients and multiple sclerosis patients were profiled using high-throughput TCR beta sequencing. Multiple sclerosis controls were treatment-naive patients with stable or active relapsing-remitting disease fulfilling revised McDonald criteria. Bulk CD8+ and CD4+ T cells were purified by magnetic negative isolation, while CD8+ TEMRA cells were enriched using FACS. Blood was collected in EDTA tubes and processed within 24 hours, with PBMCs isolated through density gradient centrifugation. PBMCs destined for TCR sequencing were cryopreserved in liquid nitrogen and later thawed in a 37 °C water bath. A purity of at least 90% was achieved for sorted or isolated CD4+, CD8+ and CD8+ TEMRA cells.

RNA was extracted using the RNeasy kit, and roughly 0.45 to 1 microgram was reverse transcribed with random hexamers. The immunoSEQ multiplex PCR assay, covering 54 Vbeta and 13 Jbeta segments, was used to amplify TCR beta CDR3 regions. PCR amplification bias was corrected by using a synthetic template baseline for primer optimization and computational correction. The original methods were these. Reads were annotated to V, D and J genes according to IMGT and were analyzed with immunoSEQ Analyzer, with only productive sequences retained. Clonality was computed as one minus Shannon entropy normalized by log2 of the number of productive unique sequences. Public and private clones were assessed among the 100 most prevalent clones of each patient and control. A clone was defined as Susac-specific if it was absent from the healthy and MS cohorts, from roughly 1,000 published viral clones and from other ImmuneACCESS disease sequences. The public sequencing data were trimmed at Q25 with fastp and processed into clonotypes with MiXCR by TCRdb, which kept only in-frame beta chains. One record per CDR3 amino acid sequence lists the most common genes and DNA. For this entry, the V and J calls and clone size follow TCRdb and not the study's own pipeline. In all, the sample holds some 260,000 distinct CDR3 sequences, and roughly 84% of those were seen once. The ten largest make up approximately 0.11% of the sample.

Source material: CD8+ T cells from PBMCs. The sequence derives from a human donor with multiple sclerosis. The sequence is built from TRBV9 and TRBJ2-7, with the D call perhaps TRBD1 or TRBD2, each one matching 5 bases. This receptor carries the CDR3 CASTVGTRDSGQYF. The nucleotide sequence reads TGTGCCAGCACGGTCGGGACCCGCGACAGCGGGCAGTACTTC.